This is a list of T cell receptor beta chains from one sample in a study of radiotherapy plus CTLA-4 blockade in lung cancer. TCRdb's copy holds only in-frame clones and misses some; the assay was immunoSEQ multiplex PCR. The data show tens of thousands of clones, with around nine tenths seen just once and about 0.95% held by the top ten. The material was peripheral blood, obtained from a patient treated with radiotherapy plus ipilimumab. These TCRs come from a human donor with non-small cell lung cancer who had stable disease on radiotherapy plus ipilimumab. Both conserved end residues are part of each CDR3. D genes are given only for firm matches. Clone size, where shown, is once, few, many, or a class for clones that have expanded.

V: TRBV19
size: -
J: TRBJ1-6
D: -
DNA: TGTGCCAGTGGAGTGGGGTCACCCCTCCACTTT
CDR3: CASGVGSPLHF

V: TRBV6-6
size: once
J: TRBJ2-3
D: -
DNA: TGTGCCAGCTTAAACGGAGGGGGGGGTTTTGATACGCAGTATTTT
CDR3: CASLNGGGGFDTQYF

V: TRBV11-1
size: -
J: TRBJ2-3
D: -
DNA: TGTGCCAGCAGCCCGGGCCGTTGGGTGACTAGCACAGATACGCAGTATTTT
CDR3: CASSPGRWVTSTDTQYF

V: TRBV6-5
size: -
J: TRBJ2-1
D: TRBD2
DNA: TGTGCCAGCAGTTACTCAGCGGGGGGCCTTCATAATGAGCAGTTCTTC
CDR3: CASSYSAGGLHNEQFF

V: TRBV18
size: -
J: TRBJ1-5
D: -
DNA: TGTGCCAGCTCACCACGGGGTTCGGATCAGCCCCAGCATTTT
CDR3: CASSPRGSDQPQHF

V: TRBV18
size: -
J: TRBJ1-1
D: -
DNA: TGTGCCAGCTCACCGCTCTCGATCACTTCGAACACTGAAGCTTTCTTT
CDR3: CASSPLSITSNTEAFF

V: TRBV6-5
size: -
J: TRBJ1-4
D: -
DNA: TGTGCCAGCAGAGGTACAAACAGTGAAAAACTGTTTTTT
CDR3: CASRGTNSEKLFF

V: TRBV5-1
size: few
J: TRBJ2-3
D: -
DNA: TGCGCCAGCAGCTTATCGGGATCCACAGATACGCAGTATTTT
CDR3: CASSLSGSTDTQYF

V: TRBV5-6
size: -
J: TRBJ1-1
D: -
DNA: TGTGCCAGCAGCTTGGTTATAGGGGGAACTGAAGCTTTCTTT
CDR3: CASSLVIGGTEAFF

V: TRBV6-1
size: once
J: TRBJ1-1
D: -
DNA: TGTGCCAGCAGTGAATCGGACGGGCGGGGGAAAGCTTTCTTT
CDR3: CASSESDGRGKAFF

V: TRBV27
size: -
J: TRBJ2-1
D: -
DNA: TGTGCCAGCAGTTTAAGTCTAGCTTGGTCCTACAATGAGCAGTTCTTC
CDR3: CASSLSLAWSYNEQFF

V: TRBV18
size: -
J: TRBJ2-3
D: -
DNA: TGTGCCAGCTCACGAGCGTCCAGGAACACAGATACGCAGTATTTT
CDR3: CASSRASRNTDTQYF

V: TRBV14
size: few
J: TRBJ2-2
D: -
DNA: TGTGCCAGTCATCCCACAGGGCTAGGCGGGGAGCTGTTTTTT
CDR3: CASHPTGLGGELFF

V: TRBV18
size: -
J: TRBJ1-1
D: TRBD1
DNA: TGTGCCAGCTTAATCAACAGGGGTCTCGGAGCTTTCTTT
CDR3: CASLINRGLGAFF

V: TRBV7-9
size: few
J: TRBJ2-7
D: TRBD2
DNA: TGTGCCAGCAGCTCTAGCGGTTCCTACGAGCAGTACTTC
CDR3: CASSSSGSYEQYF

V: TRBV10-2
size: -
J: TRBJ2-7
D: TRBD1
DNA: TGCGCCACCGCCATACCGGGACAGAGGTACGAGCAGTACTTC
CDR3: CATAIPGQRYEQYF

V: TRBV20-1
size: -
J: TRBJ2-1
D: -
DNA: TGCGGACCCGTGGGGGGAAATGAGCAGTTCTTC
CDR3: CGPVGGNEQFF

V: TRBV5-1
size: -
J: TRBJ2-7
D: TRBD2
DNA: TGCGCCAGCAGCTTGGGACTAGCGGGGGGGCCCGGTCGCTACGAGCAGTACTTC
CDR3: CASSLGLAGGPGRYEQYF

V: TRBV19
size: -
J: TRBJ2-7
D: TRBD2
DNA: TGTGCCAGCTCAAGCGGGGAGCCCTACGAGCAGTACTTC
CDR3: CASSSGEPYEQYF

V: TRBV7-6
size: -
J: TRBJ1-6
D: -
DNA: TGTGCCAGCAGCTCTACCTATAATTCACCCCTCCACTTT
CDR3: CASSSTYNSPLHF

V: TRBV7-8
size: -
J: TRBJ2-7
D: TRBD1
DNA: TGTGCCAGCAGCCCACGACAGGGTCTGACCTACGAGCAGTACTTC
CDR3: CASSPRQGLTYEQYF

V: TRBV18
size: -
J: TRBJ1-2
D: TRBD1
DNA: TGTGCCAGCTCACCAAAGACAGGGGATGGCTACACCTTC
CDR3: CASSPKTGDGYTF

V: TRBV9
size: -
J: TRBJ2-3
D: -
DNA: TGTGCCAGCAGCGTAGAGGGGCCAGATACGCAGTATTTT
CDR3: CASSVEGPDTQYF

V: TRBV4-1
size: -
J: TRBJ2-2
D: -
DNA: TGCGCCAGCAGCCAAGGCAGCTTCGGTACCGGGGAGCTGTTTTTT
CDR3: CASSQGSFGTGELFF

V: TRBV7-6
size: few
J: TRBJ2-7
D: -
DNA: TGTGCCAGCAGCCAGGGACCTATCTACGAGCAGTACTTC
CDR3: CASSQGPIYEQYF

V: TRBV23-1
size: -
J: TRBJ2-7
D: TRBD2
DNA: TGCGCCAGCAGTCCGGGGGGAAACGAGCAGTACTTC
CDR3: CASSPGGNEQYF

V: TRBV30
size: -
J: TRBJ1-5
D: -
DNA: TGTGCCTGGAGTGGGGGACTTGAACAGCCCCAGCATTTT
CDR3: CAWSGGLEQPQHF

V: TRBV7-2
size: -
J: TRBJ2-1
D: -
DNA: TGTGCCAGCACCAGACCCTTGAGCTCCTACAATGAGCAGTTCTTC
CDR3: CASTRPLSSYNEQFF

V: TRBV28
size: few
J: TRBJ1-1
D: -
DNA: TGTGCCAGCAGTACAGCTAATGAAGCTTTCTTT
CDR3: CASSTANEAFF

V: TRBV30
size: -
J: TRBJ2-7
D: -
DNA: TGTGCCTGGTCCGCAGGGGCCTACGAGCAGTACTTC
CDR3: CAWSAGAYEQYF

V: TRBV30
size: -
J: TRBJ1-1
D: TRBD1
DNA: TGTGCCTGGAGTGTACGTGGCAGGGGGGACACTGAAGCTTTCTTT
CDR3: CAWSVRGRGDTEAFF

V: TRBV9
size: -
J: TRBJ1-3
D: -
DNA: TGTGCCAGCAGCGTAAACAGGGCCGGCTCTGGAAACACCATATATTTT
CDR3: CASSVNRAGSGNTIYF

V: TRBV6-6
size: -
J: TRBJ1-1
D: -
DNA: TGTGCCAGCAGTTCGGGAGTGAACACTGAAGCTTTCTTT
CDR3: CASSSGVNTEAFF

V: TRBV6-5
size: -
J: TRBJ2-2
D: -
DNA: TGTGCCAGCAGTTCTCGGGAACTAACACTCGTCGGGGAGCTGTTTTTT
CDR3: CASSSRELTLVGELFF

V: TRBV7-3
size: -
J: TRBJ2-1
D: -
DNA: TGTGCCAGCAGCTTAGGTACGGGGGAGCAGTTCTTC
CDR3: CASSLGTGEQFF

V: TRBV18
size: -
J: TRBJ2-5
D: -
DNA: TGTGCCAGCTCACCACCGGCGGGGGCGGGAGAGACCCAGTACTTC
CDR3: CASSPPAGAGETQYF

V: TRBV30
size: -
J: TRBJ2-1
D: TRBD2
DNA: TGTGCCTGGAGTGTACGAGGTAGCGGGAGCAGGGAGCAGTTCTTC
CDR3: CAWSVRGSGSREQFF

V: TRBV6-5
size: -
J: TRBJ2-1
D: -
DNA: TGTGCCAGCAGTTACCGAGGGAGCTCCTACAATGAGCAGTTCTTC
CDR3: CASSYRGSSYNEQFF

V: TRBV13
size: -
J: TRBJ1-4
D: -
DNA: TGTGCCAGCAGAGTCCGGGCCGGCGTTGAAAAACTGTTTTTT
CDR3: CASRVRAGVEKLFF

V: TRBV15
size: -
J: TRBJ1-1
D: TRBD1
DNA: TGTGCCACCAGCAGGGGGACAGTGAACACTGAAGCTTTCTTT
CDR3: CATSRGTVNTEAFF

V: TRBV5-1
size: once
J: TRBJ2-2
D: -
DNA: TGCGCCAGCAGCCCCGGTCCAGGGGACGCCACCGGGGAGCTGTTTTTT
CDR3: CASSPGPGDATGELFF

V: TRBV28
size: -
J: TRBJ1-1
D: TRBD1
DNA: TGTGCCAGCAGTTCAGTAACAGGGGGCGGAGGGACTGAAGCTTTCTTT
CDR3: CASSSVTGGGGTEAFF

V: TRBV7-7
size: -
J: TRBJ2-1
D: -
DNA: TGTGCTAGCAGCTTATCCCCGGGAGTGAATGAGCAGTTCTTC
CDR3: CASSLSPGVNEQFF

V: TRBV19
size: -
J: TRBJ1-1
D: -
DNA: TGTGCCAGTAGTATAAGAGGGGCTAAACCTGAAGCTTTCTTT
CDR3: CASSIRGAKPEAFF

V: TRBV19
size: -
J: TRBJ2-2
D: TRBD2
DNA: TGTGCCAGTAGAAGCGGGAGCGCGAACACCGGGGAGCTGTTTTTT
CDR3: CASRSGSANTGELFF

V: TRBV5-5
size: -
J: TRBJ1-4
D: TRBD1
DNA: TGTGCCAGCAGCAAAGGGACAGGCGACGGATGGGAAAAACTGTTTTTT
CDR3: CASSKGTGDGWEKLFF